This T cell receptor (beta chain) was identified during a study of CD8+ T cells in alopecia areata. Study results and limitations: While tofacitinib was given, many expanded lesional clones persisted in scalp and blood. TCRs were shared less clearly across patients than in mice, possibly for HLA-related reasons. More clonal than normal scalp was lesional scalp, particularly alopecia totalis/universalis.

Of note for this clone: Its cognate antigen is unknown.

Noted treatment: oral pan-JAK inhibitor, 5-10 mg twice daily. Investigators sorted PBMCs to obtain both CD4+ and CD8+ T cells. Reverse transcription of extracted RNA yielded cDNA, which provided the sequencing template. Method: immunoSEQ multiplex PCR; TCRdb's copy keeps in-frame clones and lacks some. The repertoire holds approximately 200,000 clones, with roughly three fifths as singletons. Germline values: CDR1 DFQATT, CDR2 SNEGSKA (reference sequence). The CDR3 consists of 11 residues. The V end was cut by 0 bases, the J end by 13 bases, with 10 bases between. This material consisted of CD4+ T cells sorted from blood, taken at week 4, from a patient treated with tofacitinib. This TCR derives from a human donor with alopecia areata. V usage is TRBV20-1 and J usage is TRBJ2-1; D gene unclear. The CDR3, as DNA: TGCAGTGCTAGAGATCCCCCCGCCCAGTTCTTC. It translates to CSARDPPAQFF.